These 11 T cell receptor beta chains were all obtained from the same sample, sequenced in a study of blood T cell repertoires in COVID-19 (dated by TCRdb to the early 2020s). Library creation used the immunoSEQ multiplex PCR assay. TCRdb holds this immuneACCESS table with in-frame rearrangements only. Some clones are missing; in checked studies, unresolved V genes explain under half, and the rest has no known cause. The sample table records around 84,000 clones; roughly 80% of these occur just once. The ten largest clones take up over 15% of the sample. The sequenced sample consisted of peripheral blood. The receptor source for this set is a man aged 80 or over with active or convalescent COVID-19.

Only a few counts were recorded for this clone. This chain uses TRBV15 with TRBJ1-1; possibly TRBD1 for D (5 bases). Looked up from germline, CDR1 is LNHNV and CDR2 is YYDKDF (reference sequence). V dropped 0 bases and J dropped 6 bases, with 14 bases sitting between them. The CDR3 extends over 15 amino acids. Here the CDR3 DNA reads TGTGCCACCAGCAGAGATCCAGGGCCTAGCGCTGAAGCTTTCTTT. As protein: CATSRDPGPSAEAFF.

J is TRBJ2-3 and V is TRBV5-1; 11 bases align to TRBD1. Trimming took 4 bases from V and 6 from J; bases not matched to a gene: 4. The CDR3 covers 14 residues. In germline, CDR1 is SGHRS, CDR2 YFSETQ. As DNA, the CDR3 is TGCGCCAGCAGCAGGGACAGGGGGAAGGATACGCAGTATTTT. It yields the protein CASSRDRGKDTQYF.

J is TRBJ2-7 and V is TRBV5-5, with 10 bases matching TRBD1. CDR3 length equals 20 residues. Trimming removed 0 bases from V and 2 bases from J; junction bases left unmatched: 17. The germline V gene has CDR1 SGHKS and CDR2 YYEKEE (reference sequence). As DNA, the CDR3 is TGTGCCAGCAGCTTGGCCGGGACAGGGGACCTTACGACCGCGGCCTACGAGCAGTACGTC. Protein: CASSLAGTGDLTTAAYEQYV.

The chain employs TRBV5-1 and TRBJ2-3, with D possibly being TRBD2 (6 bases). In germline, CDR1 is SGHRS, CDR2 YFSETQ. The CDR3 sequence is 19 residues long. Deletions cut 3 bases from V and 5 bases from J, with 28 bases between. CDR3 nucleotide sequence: TGCGCCAGCAGCTCCCCGCCTCCCCGGCGGGGTATGAGTGAAGATACGCAGTATTTT. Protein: CASSSPPPRRGMSEDTQYF.

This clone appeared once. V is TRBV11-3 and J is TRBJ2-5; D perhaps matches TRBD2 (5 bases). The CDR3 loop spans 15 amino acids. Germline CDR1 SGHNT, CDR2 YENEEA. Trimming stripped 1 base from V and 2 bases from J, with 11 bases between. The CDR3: CASSLGASGQETQYF. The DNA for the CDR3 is TGTGCCAGCAGCTTAGGGGCGAGCGGACAAGAGACCCAGTACTTC.

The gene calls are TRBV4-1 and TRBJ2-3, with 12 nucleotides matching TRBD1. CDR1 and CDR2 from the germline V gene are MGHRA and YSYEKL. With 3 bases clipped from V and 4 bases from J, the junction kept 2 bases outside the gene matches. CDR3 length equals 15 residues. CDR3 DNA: TGCGCCAGCAGCCAGGGACAGGGGGCGTCAGATACGCAGTATTTT. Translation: CASSQGQGASDTQYF.

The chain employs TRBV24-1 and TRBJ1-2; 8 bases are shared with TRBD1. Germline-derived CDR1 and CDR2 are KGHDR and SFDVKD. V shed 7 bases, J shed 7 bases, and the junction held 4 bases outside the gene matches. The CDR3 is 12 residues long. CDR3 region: CATSQGAGGYTF. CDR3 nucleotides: TGTGCCACCAGCCAGGGGGCAGGTGGCTACACCTTC.

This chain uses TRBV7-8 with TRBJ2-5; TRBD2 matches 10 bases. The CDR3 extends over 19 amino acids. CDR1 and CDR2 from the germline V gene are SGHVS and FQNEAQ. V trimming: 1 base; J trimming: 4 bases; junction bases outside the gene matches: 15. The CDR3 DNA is TGTGCCAGCAGCTTAGATCTGACGGGGCTAGCGGGGGCCCTAGAGACCCAGTACTTC. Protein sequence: CASSLDLTGLAGALETQYF.

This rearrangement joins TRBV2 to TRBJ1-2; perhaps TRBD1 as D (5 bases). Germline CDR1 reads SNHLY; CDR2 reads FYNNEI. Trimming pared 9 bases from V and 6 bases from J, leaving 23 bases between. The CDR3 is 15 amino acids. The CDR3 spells CARRRDLTRANGYTF. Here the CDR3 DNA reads TGTGCCAGGAGGAGGGACCTAACACGGGCAAATGGCTACACCTTC.

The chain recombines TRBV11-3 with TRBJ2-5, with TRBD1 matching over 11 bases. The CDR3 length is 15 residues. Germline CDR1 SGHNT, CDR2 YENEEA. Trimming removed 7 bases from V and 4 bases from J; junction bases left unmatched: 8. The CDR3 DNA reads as TGTGCCAGCAACGTCCGGACAGGGGGCTTAGAGACCCAGTACTTC. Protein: CASNVRTGGLETQYF.

The CDR3 DNA reads as TGTGCCAGCAGCTTAGACCCAACTAGCGGGGGGGCTCCCCCCAAAAACATTCAGTACTTC. Translated: CASSLDPTSGGAPPKNIQYF. The chain has TRBV11-2 and TRBJ2-4; 13 nucleotides agree with TRBD2. Trimming cost V 0 bases and J 2 bases; bases outside gene matches: 10. Germline CDR1 reads SGHAT; CDR2 reads FQNNGV. There are 20 residues in the CDR3.